This T cell receptor beta chain stems from a study of cytomegalovirus exposure and HLA in healthy donors. Findings and caveats of the study: Later analysis indicated greater clonal expansion among HLA-associated TCR beta chains than among equally common other chains. Confirmation was obtained in vitro that three CMV-associated chains are specific for CMV antigens. Previous analysis showed most TCR beta V segments were productive about 87% or about 30% of the time. Later analysis identified a missense DCLRE1C variant that was linked to TCR beta V- and J-gene trimming.

The ends were cut back, 7 bases at V and 0 bases at J, with 10 bases in the middle. The CDR3 runs 14 residues. Per the germline V gene, CDR1 is LNHDA and CDR2 is SQIVND (reference sequence). On this clone itself: Antigen specificity is unknown.

In the PCR, 60 Vbeta and 13 Jbeta primers were used. Only in-frame clones appear in the TCRdb table, and some are missing; sequencing was by immunoSEQ multiplex PCR. Of approximately 200,000 clones listed, around 75% are singletons. Sequences were obtained from PBMCs. The rearrangement joins TRBV19 to TRBJ1-5; perhaps TRBD1 as D (5 bases). The receptor was isolated from a woman aged 30 to 39 in good health and CMV-seropositive. The CDR3 loop is CASKDTDSNQPQHF. CDR3 sequence (DNA): TGTGCCAGTAAGGACACGGATAGCAATCAGCCCCAGCATTTT.